This TCR beta chain comes out of a study of blood T cell repertoires in COVID-19. For the study at large: T cells, B-cell-depleted T cells, or PBMCs provided the cDNA or gDNA that served as material.

Germline CDR1 reads MDHEN; CDR2 reads SYDVKM. The CDR3 runs 14 residues. J gave up 4 bases and V 5 bases, and 6 bases lay outside the gene matches. Clones were sequenced by immunoSEQ multiplex PCR, and TCRdb holds only the in-frame ones, with some missing. This table holds around 160,000 clones, 80% to 90% found once. The chain has TRBV28 and TRBJ2-5, with 8 bases identical to TRBD1. The sample was peripheral blood. The TCR comes from a human donor in a cohort sampled during active COVID-19. The CDR3 loop is CASSLQGAGETQYF. CDR3 in DNA: TGTGCCAGCAGTCTCCAGGGGGCTGGAGAGACCCAGTACTTC.